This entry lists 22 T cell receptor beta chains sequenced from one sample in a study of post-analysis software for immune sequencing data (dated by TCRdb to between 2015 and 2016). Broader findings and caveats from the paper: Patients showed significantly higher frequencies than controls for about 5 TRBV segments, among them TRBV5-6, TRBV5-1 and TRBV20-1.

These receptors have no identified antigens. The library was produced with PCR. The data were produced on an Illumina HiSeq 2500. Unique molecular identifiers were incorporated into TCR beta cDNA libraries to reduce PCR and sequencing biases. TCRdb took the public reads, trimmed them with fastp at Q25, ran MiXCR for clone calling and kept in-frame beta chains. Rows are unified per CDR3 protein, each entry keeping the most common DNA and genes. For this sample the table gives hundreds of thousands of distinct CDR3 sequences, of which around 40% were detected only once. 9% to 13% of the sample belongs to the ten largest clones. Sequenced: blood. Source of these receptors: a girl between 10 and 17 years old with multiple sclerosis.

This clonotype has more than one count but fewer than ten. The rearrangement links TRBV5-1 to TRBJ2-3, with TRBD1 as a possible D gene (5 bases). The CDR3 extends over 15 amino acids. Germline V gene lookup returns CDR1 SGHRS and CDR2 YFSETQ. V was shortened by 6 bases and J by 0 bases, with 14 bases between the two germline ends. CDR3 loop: CASKDGRASTDTQYF. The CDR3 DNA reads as TGCGCCAGCAAGGATGGCAGGGCAAGCACAGATACGCAGTATTTT. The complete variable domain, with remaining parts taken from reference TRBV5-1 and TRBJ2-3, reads KAGVTQTPRYLIKTRGQQVTLSCSPISGHRSVSWYQQTPGQGLQFLFEYFSETQRNKGNFPGRFSGRQFSNSRSEMNVSTLELGDSALYLCASKDGRASTDTQYFGPGTRLTVL.

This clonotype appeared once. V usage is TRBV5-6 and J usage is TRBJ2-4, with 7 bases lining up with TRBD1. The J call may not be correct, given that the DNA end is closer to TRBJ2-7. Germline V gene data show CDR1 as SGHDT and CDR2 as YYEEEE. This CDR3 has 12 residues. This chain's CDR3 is CASSSDRVEQYF. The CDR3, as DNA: TGTGCCAGCAGCTCAGACAGGGTCGAGCAGTACTTC.

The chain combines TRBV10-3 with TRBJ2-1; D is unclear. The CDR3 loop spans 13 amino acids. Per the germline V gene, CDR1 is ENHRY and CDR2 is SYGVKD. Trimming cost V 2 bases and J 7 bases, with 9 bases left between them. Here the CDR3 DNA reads TGTGCCATCAGTGAGGGGGTGGTGAATGAGCAGTTCTTC. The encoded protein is CAISEGVVNEQFF.

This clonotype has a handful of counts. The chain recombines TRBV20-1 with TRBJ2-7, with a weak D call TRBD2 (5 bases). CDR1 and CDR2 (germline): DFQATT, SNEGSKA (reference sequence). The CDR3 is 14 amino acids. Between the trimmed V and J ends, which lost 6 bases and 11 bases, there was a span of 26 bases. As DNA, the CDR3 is TGCAGTGCCGCCGAGGGCCAGCTCCCTTTCCTAGAGTACTTC. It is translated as CSAAEGQLPFLEYF.

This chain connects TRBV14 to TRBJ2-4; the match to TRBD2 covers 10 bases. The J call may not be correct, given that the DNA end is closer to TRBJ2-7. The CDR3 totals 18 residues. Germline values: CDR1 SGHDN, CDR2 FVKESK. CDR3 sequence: CASSPPGLAVGLGYEQYF. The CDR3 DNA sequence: TGTGCCAGCAGCCCCCCCGGACTAGCGGTGGGGCTGGGCTACGAGCAGTACTTC.

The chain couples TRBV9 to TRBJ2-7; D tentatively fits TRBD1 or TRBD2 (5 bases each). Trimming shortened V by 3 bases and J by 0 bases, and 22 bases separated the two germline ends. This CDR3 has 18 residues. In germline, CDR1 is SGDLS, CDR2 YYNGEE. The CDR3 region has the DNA TGTGCCAGCAGCGCCGGGTTGATCCGGGACCGTACCTCCTACGAGCAGTACTTC. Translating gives CASSAGLIRDRTSYEQYF.

Here the CDR3 DNA reads TGTGCCACCAGTGGAGGGACAGGCGGGTACAATGAGCAGTTCTTC. As protein: CATSGGTGGYNEQFF. V is TRBV24-1 and J is TRBJ2-1; 8 bases match TRBD1. The V gene's germline CDR1 is KGHDR and CDR2 SFDVKD. This CDR3 spans 15 amino acids. The ends lost 5 bases at V and 4 bases at J; junction bases unmatched: 6.

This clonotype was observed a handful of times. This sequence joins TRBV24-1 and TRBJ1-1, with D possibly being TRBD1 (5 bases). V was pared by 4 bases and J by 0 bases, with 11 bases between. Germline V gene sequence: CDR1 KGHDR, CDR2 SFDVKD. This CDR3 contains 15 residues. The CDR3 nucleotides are TGTGCCACCAGTGACTCCGGCAGGGTGAACACTGAAGCTTTCTTT. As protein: CATSDSGRVNTEAFF.

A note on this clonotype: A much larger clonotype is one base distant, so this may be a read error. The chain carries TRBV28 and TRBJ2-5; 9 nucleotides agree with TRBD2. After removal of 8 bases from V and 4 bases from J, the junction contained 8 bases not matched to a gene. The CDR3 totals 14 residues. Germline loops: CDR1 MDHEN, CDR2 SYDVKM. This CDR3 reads CASLDSGSRETQYF. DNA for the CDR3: TGTGCCAGCTTAGATAGCGGGAGCAGAGAGACCCAGTACTTC.

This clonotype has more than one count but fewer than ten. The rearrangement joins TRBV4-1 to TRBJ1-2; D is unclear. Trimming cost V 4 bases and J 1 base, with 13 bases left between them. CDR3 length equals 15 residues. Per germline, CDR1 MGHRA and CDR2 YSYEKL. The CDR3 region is CASSPSGDRNYGYTF. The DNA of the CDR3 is TGCGCCAGCAGCCCTTCCGGGGATCGTAACTATGGCTACACCTTC.

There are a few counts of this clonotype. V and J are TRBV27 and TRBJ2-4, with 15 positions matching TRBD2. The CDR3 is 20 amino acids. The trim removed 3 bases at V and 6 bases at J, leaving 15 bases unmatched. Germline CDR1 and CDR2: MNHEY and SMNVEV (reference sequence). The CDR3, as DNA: TGTGCCAGCAGTTTCTCCCCTCCCGGACTAGCGGGAGGGCCCGGAAACATTCAGTACTTC. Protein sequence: CASSFSPPGLAGGPGNIQYF.

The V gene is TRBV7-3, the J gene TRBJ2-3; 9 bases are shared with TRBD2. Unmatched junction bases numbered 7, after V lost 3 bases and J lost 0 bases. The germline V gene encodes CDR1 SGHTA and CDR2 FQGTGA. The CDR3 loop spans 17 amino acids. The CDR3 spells CASSFGTSRPSTDTQYF. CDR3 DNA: TGTGCCAGCAGCTTCGGGACTAGCCGTCCTAGCACAGATACGCAGTATTTT.

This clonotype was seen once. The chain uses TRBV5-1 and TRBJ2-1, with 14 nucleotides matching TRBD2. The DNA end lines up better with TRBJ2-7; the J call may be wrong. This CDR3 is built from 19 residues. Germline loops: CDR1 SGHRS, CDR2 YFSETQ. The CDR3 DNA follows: TGCGCCAGCAGTCAGTACTCCGGGACTAGCGGGAGCCCCTACAATGAGCAGTACTTC. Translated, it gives CASSQYSGTSGSPYNEQYF.

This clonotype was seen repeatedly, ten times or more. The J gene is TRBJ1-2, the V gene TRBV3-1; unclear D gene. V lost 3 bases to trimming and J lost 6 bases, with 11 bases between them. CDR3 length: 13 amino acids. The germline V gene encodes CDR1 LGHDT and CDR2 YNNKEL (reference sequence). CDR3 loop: CASSHLYSDGYTF. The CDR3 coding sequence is TGTGCCAGCAGCCACCTGTACAGTGATGGCTACACCTTC.

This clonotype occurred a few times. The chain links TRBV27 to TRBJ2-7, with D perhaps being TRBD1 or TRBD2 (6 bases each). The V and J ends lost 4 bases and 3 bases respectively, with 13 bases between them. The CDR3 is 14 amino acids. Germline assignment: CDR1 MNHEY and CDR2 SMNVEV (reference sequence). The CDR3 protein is CASSSDGGDYEQYF. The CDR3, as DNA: TGTGCCAGCAGTTCCGACGGGGGCGACTACGAGCAGTACTTC.

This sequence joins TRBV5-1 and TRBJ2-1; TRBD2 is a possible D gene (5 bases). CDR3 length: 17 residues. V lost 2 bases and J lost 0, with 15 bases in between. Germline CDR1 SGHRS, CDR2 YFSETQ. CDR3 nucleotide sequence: TGCGCCAGCAGCTTCCCCCTAGAGCGGACCTCCTACAATGAGCAGTTCTTC. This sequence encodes CASSFPLERTSYNEQFF.

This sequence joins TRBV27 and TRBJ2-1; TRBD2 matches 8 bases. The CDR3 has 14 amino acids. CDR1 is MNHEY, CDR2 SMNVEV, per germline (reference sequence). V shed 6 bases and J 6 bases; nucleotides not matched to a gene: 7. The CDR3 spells CASSDGGAGNEQFF. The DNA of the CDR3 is TGTGCCAGCAGCGACGGGGGGGCGGGCAATGAGCAGTTCTTC.

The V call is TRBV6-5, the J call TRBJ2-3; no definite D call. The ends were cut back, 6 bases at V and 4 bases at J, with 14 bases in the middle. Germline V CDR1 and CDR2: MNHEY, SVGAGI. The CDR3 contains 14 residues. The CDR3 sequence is CASSPLGSADTQYF. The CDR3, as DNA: TGTGCCAGCAGCCCACTGGGGTCCGCAGATACGCAGTATTTT.

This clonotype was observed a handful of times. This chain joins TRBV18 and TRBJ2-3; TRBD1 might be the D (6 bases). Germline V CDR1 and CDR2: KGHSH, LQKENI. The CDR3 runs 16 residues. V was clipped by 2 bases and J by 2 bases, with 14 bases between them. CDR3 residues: CASSPRSGDNTDTQYF. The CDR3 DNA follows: TGTGCCAGCTCACCAAGGTCAGGGGACAACACAGATACGCAGTATTTT.

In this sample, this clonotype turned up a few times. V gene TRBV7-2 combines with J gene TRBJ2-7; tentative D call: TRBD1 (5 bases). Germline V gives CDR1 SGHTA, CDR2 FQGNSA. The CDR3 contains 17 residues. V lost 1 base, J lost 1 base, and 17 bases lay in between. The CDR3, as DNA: TGTGCCAGCAGCTTAGGCCAGGGTGGAATTCGGTCCTACGAGCAGTACTTC. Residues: CASSLGQGGIRSYEQYF.

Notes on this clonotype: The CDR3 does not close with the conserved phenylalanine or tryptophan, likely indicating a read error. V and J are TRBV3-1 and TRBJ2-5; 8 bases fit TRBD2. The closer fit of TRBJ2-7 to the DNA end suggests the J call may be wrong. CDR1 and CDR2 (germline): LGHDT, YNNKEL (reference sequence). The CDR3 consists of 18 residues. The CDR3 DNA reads TGTGCCAGCAGCCAAGGGGGAGTTTCCGGGAGGGGAATCTACGAGCAGTACCTC. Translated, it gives CASSQGGVSGRGIYEQYL.

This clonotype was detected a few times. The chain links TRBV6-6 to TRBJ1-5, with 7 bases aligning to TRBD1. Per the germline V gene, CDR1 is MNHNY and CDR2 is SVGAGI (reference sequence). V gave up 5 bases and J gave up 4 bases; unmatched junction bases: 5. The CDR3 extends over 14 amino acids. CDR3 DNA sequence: TGTGCCAGCAGTAAAGAACAGGGGAATCAGCCCCAGCATTTT. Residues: CASSKEQGNQPQHF.